This is a list of T cell receptor beta chains from one sample in a study of breast tumors, draining lymph nodes, adjacent tissues. TCRdb re-derived calls from the multiplex PCR reads in MiXCR, one entry per CDR3 protein. In the table there are more than 250,000 distinct CDR3 sequences, roughly 31% of which are singletons. The sequenced sample was axillary lymph node tissue. The receptors were gathered from a female donor with breast cancer. Some clones in this sample may be carry-over from other donors' samples. Each CDR3 is given with its conserved first and last residue. A D gene is named only where the DNA matches it firmly. Expanded clones are given a class, and other clones once, few, many or no size at all.

v_call: TRBV11-2
d_call: TRBD2
j_call: TRBJ2-7
clone_size: many
cdr3_length: 14
cdr3_nt: TGTGCCAGCAGCTTAGGGGGACTAACCTACGAGCAGTACTTC
cdr3_aa: CASSLGGLTYEQYF

v_call: TRBV28
d_call: TRBD2
j_call: TRBJ2-1
clone_size: few
cdr3_length: 15
cdr3_nt: TGTGCCAGCAGTCCACGGACTAGCGCGGGAAATGAGCAGTTCTTC
cdr3_aa: CASSPRTSAGNEQFF

v_call: TRBV6-2/TRBV6-3
d_call: -
j_call: TRBJ2-5
clone_size: many
cdr3_length: 15
cdr3_nt: TGTGCCAGCAGTGCGGCCGCGATTAACCAAGAGACCCAGTACTTC
cdr3_aa: CASSAAAINQETQYF

v_call: TRBV7-8
d_call: TRBD1
j_call: TRBJ2-1
clone_size: many
cdr3_length: 18
cdr3_nt: TGTGCCAGCAGCCCAGGATGGACACAGGGGGCCGGAGACAATGAGCAGTTCTTC
cdr3_aa: CASSPGWTQGAGDNEQFF

v_call: TRBV7-2
d_call: TRBD2
j_call: TRBJ2-5
clone_size: -
cdr3_length: 16
cdr3_nt: TGTGCCAGCAGCGCGACCGGGACTAGCGGGAAGGGGACCCAGTACTTC
cdr3_aa: CASSATGTSGKGTQYF

v_call: TRBV5-1
d_call: -
j_call: TRBJ2-2
clone_size: many
cdr3_length: 14
cdr3_nt: TGCGCCAGCAGGGTCGAAATACAGACCGGGGAGCTGTTTTTT
cdr3_aa: CASRVEIQTGELFF

v_call: TRBV6-6
d_call: -
j_call: TRBJ2-7
clone_size: -
cdr3_length: 14
cdr3_nt: TGTGCCAGCAGTCACGAGAGGACGCCAGGCGAGCAGTACTTC
cdr3_aa: CASSHERTPGEQYF

v_call: TRBV20-1
d_call: -
j_call: TRBJ1-2
clone_size: -
cdr3_length: 17
cdr3_nt: TGCAGTGCAATAAATAGCGGGAGAGGGTCCGGGGTCTATGGCTACACCTTC
cdr3_aa: CSAINSGRGSGVYGYTF

v_call: TRBV5-1
d_call: -
j_call: TRBJ2-7
clone_size: -
cdr3_length: 16
cdr3_nt: TGCGCCAGCAGCTTGGAATGGCGACAAGTAACCTACGAGCAGTACTTC
cdr3_aa: CASSLEWRQVTYEQYF

v_call: TRBV12-3/TRBV12-4
d_call: -
j_call: TRBJ2-5
clone_size: many
cdr3_length: 12
cdr3_nt: TGTGCCAAGCGACGGCACACGGAGACCCAGTACTTC
cdr3_aa: CAKRRHTETQYF

v_call: TRBV6-6
d_call: TRBD2
j_call: TRBJ2-5
clone_size: many
cdr3_length: 16
cdr3_nt: TGTGCCAGCAGCTCGACTAGCGGGAGAGTCCAAGAGACCCAGTACTTC
cdr3_aa: CASSSTSGRVQETQYF